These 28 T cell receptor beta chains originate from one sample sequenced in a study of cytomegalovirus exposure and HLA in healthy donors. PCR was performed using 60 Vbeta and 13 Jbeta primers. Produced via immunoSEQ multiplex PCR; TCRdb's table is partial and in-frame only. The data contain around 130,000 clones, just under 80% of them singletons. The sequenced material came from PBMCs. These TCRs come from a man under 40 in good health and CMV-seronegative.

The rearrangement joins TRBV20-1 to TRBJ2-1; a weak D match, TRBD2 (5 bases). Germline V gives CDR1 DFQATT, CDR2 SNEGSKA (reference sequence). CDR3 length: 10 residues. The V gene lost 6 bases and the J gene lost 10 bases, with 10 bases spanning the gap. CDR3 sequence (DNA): TGCAGTGCCCTCGGGAACGAGCAGTTCTTC. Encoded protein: CSALGNEQFF.

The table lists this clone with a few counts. The CDR3 reads CASSPTSTDTQYF. The CDR3 region has the DNA TGCGCCAGCAGCCCAACTAGCACAGATACGCAGTATTTT. V and J are TRBV4-3 and TRBJ2-3; no clear D gene. The CDR3 is 13 residues long. The V gene's germline CDR1 is LGHNA and CDR2 YSLEER. Trimming pared 4 bases from V and 0 bases from J, leaving 5 bases between.

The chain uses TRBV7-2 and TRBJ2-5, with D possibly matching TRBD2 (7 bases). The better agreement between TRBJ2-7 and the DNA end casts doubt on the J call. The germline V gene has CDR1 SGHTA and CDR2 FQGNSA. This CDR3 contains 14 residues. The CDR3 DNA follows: TGTGCCAGCAGCTTACGGGGGGCGATTGACGAGCAGTACTTC. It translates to CASSLRGAIDEQYF.

The CDR3 spells CASSPIAGTRAYEQYF. The CDR3 coding sequence is TGTGCCAGCAGTCCCATAGCCGGGACTAGGGCCTACGAGCAGTACTTC. This sequence joins TRBV28 and TRBJ2-7; 8 bases map to TRBD2. Germline V CDR1 and CDR2: MDHEN, SYDVKM. The junction had 11 bases not matched to a gene; V was cut back by 5 bases and J by 2 bases. The CDR3 is made up of 16 amino acids.

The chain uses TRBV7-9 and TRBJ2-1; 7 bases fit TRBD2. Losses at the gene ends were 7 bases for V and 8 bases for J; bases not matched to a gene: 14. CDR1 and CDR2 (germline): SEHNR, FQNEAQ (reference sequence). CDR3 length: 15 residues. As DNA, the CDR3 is TGTGCCAGCATTACTAGCGAGACACCTCAGGATGAGCAGTTCTTC. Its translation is CASITSETPQDEQFF.

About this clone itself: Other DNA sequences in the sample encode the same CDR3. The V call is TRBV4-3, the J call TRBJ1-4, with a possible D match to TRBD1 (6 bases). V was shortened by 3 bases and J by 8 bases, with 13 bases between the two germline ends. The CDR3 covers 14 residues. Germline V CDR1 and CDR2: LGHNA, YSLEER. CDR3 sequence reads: CASSQGYRAEKLFF. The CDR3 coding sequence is TGCGCCAGCAGCCAGGGCTACAGGGCGGAAAAACTGTTTTTT.

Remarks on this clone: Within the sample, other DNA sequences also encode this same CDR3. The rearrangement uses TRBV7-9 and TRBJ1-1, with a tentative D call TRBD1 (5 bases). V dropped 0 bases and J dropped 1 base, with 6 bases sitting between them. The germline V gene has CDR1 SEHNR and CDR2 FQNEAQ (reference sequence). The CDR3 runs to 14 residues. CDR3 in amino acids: CASSLAGGNTEAFF. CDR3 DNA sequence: TGTGCCAGCAGCTTAGCGGGGGGGAACACTGAAGCTTTCTTT.

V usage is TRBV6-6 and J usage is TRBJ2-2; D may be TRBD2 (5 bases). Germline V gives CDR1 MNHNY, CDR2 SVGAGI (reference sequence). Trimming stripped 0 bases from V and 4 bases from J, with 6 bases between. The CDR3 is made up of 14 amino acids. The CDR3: CASSYSLATGELFF. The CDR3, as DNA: TGTGCCAGCAGTTACTCGCTAGCCACCGGGGAGCTGTTTTTT.

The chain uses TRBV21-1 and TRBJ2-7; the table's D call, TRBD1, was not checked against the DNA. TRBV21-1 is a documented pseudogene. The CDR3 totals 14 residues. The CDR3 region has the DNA TGTGCCAGCAGAAGGGGACAGGGCTCCTACGAGCAGTACTTC. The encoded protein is CASRRGQGSYEQYF.

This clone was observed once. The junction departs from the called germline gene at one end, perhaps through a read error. CDR3 in amino acids: CASSPRVGQETQYF. CDR3 nucleotide sequence: TGTGCTAGCAGCCCCAGGGTCGGGCAGGAGACCCAGTACTTC. The chain employs TRBV7-7 and TRBJ2-5; D possibly corresponds to TRBD1 (5 bases). Germline V gene sequence: CDR1 SSHAT, CDR2 FNYEAQ (reference sequence). The CDR3 has 14 residues.

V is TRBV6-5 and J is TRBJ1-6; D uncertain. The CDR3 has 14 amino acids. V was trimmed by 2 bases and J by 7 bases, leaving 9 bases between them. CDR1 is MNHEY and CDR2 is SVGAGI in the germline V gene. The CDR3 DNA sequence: TGTGCCAGCAGTTACGGGGAGGGAAATTCACCCCTCCACTTT. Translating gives CASSYGEGNSPLHF.

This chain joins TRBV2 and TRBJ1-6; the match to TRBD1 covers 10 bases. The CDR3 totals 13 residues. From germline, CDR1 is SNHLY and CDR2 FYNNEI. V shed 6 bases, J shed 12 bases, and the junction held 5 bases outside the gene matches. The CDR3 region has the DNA TGTGCCAGCAGAACGGACAGGGGGTTACCCCTCCACTTT. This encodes CASRTDRGLPLHF.

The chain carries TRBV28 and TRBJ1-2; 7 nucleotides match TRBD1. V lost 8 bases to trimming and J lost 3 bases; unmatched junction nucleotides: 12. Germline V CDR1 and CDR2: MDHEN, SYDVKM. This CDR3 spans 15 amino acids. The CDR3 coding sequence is TGTGCCAGCGGATTGTTAGGGGGCAATGACTATGGCTACACCTTC. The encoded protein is CASGLLGGNDYGYTF.

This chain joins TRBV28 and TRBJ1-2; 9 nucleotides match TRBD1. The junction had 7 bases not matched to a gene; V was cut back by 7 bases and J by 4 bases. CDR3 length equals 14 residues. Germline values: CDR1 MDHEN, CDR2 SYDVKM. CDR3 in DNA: TGTGCCAGCATGGGGACAGGGCAGGTCTATGGCTACACCTTC. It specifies CASMGTGQVYGYTF.

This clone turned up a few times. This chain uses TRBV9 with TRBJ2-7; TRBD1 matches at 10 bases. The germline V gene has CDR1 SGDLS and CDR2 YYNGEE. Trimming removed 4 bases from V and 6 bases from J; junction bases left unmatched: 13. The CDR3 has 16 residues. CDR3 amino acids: CASSPLGQGVSTEQYF. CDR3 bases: TGTGCCAGCAGCCCCTTAGGACAGGGGGTATCTACCGAGCAGTACTTC.

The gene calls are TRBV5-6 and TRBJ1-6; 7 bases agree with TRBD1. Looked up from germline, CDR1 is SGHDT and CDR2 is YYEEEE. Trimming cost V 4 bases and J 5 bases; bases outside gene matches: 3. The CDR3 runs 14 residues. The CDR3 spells CASSRGQNNSPLHF. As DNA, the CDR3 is TGTGCCAGCAGCAGGGGACAGAATAATTCACCCCTCCACTTT.

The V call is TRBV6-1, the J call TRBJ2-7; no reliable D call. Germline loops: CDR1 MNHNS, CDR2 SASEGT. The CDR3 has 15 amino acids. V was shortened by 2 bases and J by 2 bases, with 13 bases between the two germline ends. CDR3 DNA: TGTGCCAGCAGTGAATCCCCAGGCCTGGCCTACGAGCAGTACTTC. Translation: CASSESPGLAYEQYF.

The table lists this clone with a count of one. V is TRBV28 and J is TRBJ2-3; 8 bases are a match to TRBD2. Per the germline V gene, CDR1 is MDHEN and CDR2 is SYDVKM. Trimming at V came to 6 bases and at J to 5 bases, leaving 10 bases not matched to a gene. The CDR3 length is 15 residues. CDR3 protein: CASSAPRGGGDTQYF. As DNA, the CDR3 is TGTGCCAGCAGCGCCCCCCGGGGGGGAGGAGATACGCAGTATTTT.

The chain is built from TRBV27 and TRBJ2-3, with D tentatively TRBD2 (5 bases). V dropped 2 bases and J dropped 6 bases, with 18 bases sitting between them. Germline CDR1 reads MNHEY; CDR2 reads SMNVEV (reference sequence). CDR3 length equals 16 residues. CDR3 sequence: CASSLTSGNLIDTQYF. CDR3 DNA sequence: TGTGCCAGCAGTTTAACTTCGGGGAACCTTATCGATACGCAGTATTTT.

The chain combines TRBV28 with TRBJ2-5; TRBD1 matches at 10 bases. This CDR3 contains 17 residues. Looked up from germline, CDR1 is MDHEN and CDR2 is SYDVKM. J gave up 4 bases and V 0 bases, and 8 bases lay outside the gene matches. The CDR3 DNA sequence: TGTGCCAGCAGTTTATGGGACAGGGGGATTGGGACAGAGACCCAGTACTTC. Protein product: CASSLWDRGIGTETQYF.

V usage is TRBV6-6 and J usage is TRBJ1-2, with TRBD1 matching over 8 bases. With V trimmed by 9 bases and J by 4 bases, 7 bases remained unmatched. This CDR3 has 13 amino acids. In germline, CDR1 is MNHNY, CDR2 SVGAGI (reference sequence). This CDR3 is CASQDRGGYGYTF. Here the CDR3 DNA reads TGTGCCAGTCAAGACAGGGGCGGCTATGGCTACACCTTC.

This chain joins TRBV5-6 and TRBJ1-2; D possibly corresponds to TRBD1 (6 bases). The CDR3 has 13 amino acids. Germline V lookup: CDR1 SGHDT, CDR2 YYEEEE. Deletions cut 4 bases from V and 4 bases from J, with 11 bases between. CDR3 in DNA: TGTGCCAGCAGCACTCAGGGGACCTATGGCTACACCTTC. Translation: CASSTQGTYGYTF.

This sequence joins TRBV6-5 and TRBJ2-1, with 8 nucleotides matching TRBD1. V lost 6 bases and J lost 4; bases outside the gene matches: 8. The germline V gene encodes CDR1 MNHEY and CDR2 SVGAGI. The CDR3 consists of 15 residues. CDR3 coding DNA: TGTGCCAGCAGCCCCATCGGGACAGGATACAATGAGCAGTTCTTC. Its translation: CASSPIGTGYNEQFF.

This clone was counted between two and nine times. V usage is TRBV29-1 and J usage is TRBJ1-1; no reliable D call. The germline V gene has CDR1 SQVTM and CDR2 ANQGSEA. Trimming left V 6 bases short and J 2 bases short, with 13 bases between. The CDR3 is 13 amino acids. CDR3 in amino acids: CSVALTVNTEAFF. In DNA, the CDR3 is TGCAGCGTGGCCCTTACAGTTAACACTGAAGCTTTCTTT.

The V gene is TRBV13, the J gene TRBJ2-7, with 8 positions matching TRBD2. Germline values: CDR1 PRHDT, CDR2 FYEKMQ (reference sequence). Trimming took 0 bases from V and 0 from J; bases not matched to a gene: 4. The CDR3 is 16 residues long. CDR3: CASSLGRSGSSYEQYF. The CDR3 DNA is TGTGCCAGCAGCTTAGGCCGGAGCGGGAGCTCCTACGAGCAGTACTTC.

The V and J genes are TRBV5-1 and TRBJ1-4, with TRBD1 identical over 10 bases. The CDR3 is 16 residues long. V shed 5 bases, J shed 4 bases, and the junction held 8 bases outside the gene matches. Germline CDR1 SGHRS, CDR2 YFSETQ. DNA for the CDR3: TGCGCCAGCAGTCCCGGGACAGGGGCAGGTAATGAAAAACTGTTTTTT. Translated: CASSPGTGAGNEKLFF.

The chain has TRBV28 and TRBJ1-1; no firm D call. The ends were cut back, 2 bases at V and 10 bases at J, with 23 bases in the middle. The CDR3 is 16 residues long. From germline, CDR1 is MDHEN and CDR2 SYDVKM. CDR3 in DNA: TGTGCCAGCAGTTTACCCGGCGGAGGAGCTCTAGTTGGAGCTTTCTTT. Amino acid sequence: CASSLPGGGALVGAFF.

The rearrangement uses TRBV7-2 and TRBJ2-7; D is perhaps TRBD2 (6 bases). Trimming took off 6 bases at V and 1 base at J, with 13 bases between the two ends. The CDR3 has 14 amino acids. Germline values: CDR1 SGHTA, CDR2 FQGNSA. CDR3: CASSSGAGSYEQYF. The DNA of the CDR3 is TGTGCCAGCAGTTCCGGGGCGGGGTCCTACGAGCAGTACTTC. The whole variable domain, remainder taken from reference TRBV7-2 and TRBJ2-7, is GAGVSQSPSNKVTEKGKDVELRCDPISGHTALYWYRQSLGQGLEFLIYFQGNSAPDKSGLPSDRFSAERTGGSVSTLTIQRTQQEDSAVYLCASSSGAGSYEQYFGPGTRLTVT.